The sequence of this T cell receptor beta chain was determined in a study of cytomegalovirus exposure and HLA in healthy donors. In the case of this clone: Its specificity is not known.

The V end was cut by 0 bases, the J end by 5 bases, with 11 bases between. The CDR3 consists of 14 residues. Germline V lookup: CDR1 SGHKS, CDR2 YYEKEE (reference sequence). General study findings and limits: The study recorded 160 or so TCR beta chains that were cytomegalovirus-associated. High sensitivity and specificity were reportedly achieved when the classifier diagnosed cytomegalovirus status.

Some clones are missing from TCRdb's copy, which holds only in-frame ones; the method was immunoSEQ multiplex PCR. In the table there are around 220,000 clones, 80% to 90% of which are singletons. The 120-subject validation cohort, separate from the 666-subject first cohort, included the donors. The sample consisted of PBMCs. The rearrangement joins TRBV5-5 to TRBJ2-5, with D uncertain. The receptor was derived from a woman between 18 and 29 years old in good health and CMV-seronegative. The CDR3 DNA is TGTGCCAGCAGCTTGGCAGGTATCAAGGAGACCCAGTACTTC. Its protein product is CASSLAGIKETQYF.